This TCR beta chain is drawn from a study of identical twins. Broader study findings: Invariant T cells like MAIT and iNKT could partly confound the zero-insertion analyses. High-abundance cord blood beta clonotypes had fewer insertions; memory repertoires showed none. Excess sharing by twins proved weaker in beta out-of-frame sequences.

Healthy Caucasians supplied all donations. Concerning this clonotype: The antigen is unknown.

TCRdb itself ran the 5' RACE reads through MiXCR, one entry per CDR3 protein. The sample consists of approximately 410,000 distinct CDR3 sequences, approximately 18% of them appearing once. V trimming: 3 bases; J trimming: 4 bases; junction bases outside the gene matches: 6. Germline V gives CDR1 DFQATT, CDR2 SNEGSKA (reference sequence). The CDR3 runs to 14 residues. The sequencing input was naive T cells sorted from blood. The chain couples TRBV20-1 to TRBJ2-1; 7 bases fit TRBD2. The clonotype comes from a man in his forties or fifties in good health. The CDR3 DNA sequence: TGCAGTGCTAGTCGACTAGCTCTTTACAATGAGCAGTTCTTC. Amino acids: CSASRLALYNEQFF.